The TCR beta chain described here comes from a study of T-cell reconstitution after alpha-beta-depleted transplantation in children. V was shortened by 1 base and J by 5 bases, with 9 bases between the two germline ends. Germline V gene lookup returns CDR1 SGHRS and CDR2 YFSETQ. The CDR3 runs to 13 residues. Using unique molecular identifiers, the investigators prepared the TCRbeta library. TCRdb reprocessed the PCR reads with MiXCR, giving one entry per CDR3 protein. The repertoire holds some 200,000 distinct CDR3 sequences, with about 15% as singletons. This specimen was PBMCs from the stem cell graft donor, taken from the stem cell graft. This chain links TRBV5-1 with TRBJ1-1; perhaps TRBD1 as D (5 bases). The TCR comes from a human donor who donated a stem cell graft to a child with acute lymphoblastic leukemia. The CDR3 protein is CASSLYGGTEAFF. The CDR3 DNA follows: TGCGCCAGCAGCTTGTACGGGGGGACTGAAGCTTTCTTT.